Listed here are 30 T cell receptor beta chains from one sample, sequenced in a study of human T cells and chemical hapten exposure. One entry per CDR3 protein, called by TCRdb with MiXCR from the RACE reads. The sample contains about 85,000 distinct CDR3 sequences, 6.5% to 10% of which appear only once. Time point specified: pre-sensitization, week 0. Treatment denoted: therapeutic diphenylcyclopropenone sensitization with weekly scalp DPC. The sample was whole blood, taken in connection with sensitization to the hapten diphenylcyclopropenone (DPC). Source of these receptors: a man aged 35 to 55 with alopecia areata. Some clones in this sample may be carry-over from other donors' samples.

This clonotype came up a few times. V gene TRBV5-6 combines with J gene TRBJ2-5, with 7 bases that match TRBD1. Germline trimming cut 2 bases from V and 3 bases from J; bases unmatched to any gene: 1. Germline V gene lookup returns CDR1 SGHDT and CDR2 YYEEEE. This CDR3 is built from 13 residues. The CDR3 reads CASSLGQEETQYF. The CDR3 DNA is TGTGCCAGCAGCTTAGGACAGGAAGAGACCCAGTACTTC.

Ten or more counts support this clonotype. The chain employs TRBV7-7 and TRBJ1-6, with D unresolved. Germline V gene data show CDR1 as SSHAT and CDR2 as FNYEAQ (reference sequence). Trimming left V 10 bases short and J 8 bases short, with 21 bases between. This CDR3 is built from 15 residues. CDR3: CATNPGSPRDSPLHF. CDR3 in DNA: TGTGCCACCAACCCTGGATCTCCAAGGGATTCACCCCTCCACTTT. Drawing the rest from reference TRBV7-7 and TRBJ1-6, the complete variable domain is GAGVSQSPRYKVTKRGQDVTLRCDPISSHATLYWYQQALGQGPEFLTYFNYEAQPDKSGLPSDRFSAERPEGSISTLTIQRTEQRDSAMYRCATNPGSPRDSPLHFGNGTRLTVT.

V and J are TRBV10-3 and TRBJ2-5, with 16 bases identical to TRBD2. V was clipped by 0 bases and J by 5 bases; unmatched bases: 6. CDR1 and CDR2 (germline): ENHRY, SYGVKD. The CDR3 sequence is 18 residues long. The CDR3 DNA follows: TGTGCCATCAGTGAGTCTGGGACTAGCGGGAGGGGTTCCGAGACCCAGTACTTC. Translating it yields CAISESGTSGRGSETQYF.

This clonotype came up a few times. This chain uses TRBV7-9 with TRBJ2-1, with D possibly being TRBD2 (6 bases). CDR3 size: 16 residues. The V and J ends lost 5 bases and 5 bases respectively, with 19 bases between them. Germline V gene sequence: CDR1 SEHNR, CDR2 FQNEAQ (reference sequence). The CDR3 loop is CASSGPGTSPNNEQFF. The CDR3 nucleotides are TGTGCCAGCAGCGGCCCGGGGACTTCCCCGAACAATGAGCAGTTCTTC.

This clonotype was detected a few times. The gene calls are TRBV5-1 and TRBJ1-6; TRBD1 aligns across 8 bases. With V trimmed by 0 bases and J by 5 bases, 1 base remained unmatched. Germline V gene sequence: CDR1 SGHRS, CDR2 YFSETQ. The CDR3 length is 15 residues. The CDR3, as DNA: TGCGCCAGCAGCTTGGCGGACAGGGATAATTCACCCCTCCACTTT. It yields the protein CASSLADRDNSPLHF.

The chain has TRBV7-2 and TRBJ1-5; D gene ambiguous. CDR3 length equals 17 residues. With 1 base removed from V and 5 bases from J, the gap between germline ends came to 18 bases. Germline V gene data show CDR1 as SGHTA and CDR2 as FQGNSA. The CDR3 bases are TGTGCCAGCAGCTTAGAGAGCCGGCTCGACTGGTATCAGCCCCAGCATTTT. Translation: CASSLESRLDWYQPQHF.

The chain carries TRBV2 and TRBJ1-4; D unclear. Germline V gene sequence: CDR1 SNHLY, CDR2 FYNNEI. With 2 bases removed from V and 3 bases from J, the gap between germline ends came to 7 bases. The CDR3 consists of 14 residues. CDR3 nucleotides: TGTGCCAGCAGTGAAACTCCGTCTAATGAAAAACTGTTTTTT. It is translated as CASSETPSNEKLFF.

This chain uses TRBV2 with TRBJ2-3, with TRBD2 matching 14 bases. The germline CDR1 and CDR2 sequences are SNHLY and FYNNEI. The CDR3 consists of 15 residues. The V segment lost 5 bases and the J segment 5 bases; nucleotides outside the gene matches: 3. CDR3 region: CASSRLAGGVDTQYF. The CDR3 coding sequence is TGTGCCAGCAGTAGACTAGCGGGAGGGGTAGATACGCAGTATTTT.

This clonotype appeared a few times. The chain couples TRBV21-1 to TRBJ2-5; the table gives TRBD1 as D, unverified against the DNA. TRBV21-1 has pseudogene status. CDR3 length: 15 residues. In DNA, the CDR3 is TGTGCCAGCAGCAGACGCAGGGATTTTGGAGAGACCCAGTACTTC. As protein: CASSRRRDFGETQYF.

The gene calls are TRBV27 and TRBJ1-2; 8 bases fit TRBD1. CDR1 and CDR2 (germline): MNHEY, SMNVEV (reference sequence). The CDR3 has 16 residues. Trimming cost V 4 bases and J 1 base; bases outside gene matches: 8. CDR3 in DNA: TGTGCCAGCAGTTCCCCTCGACAGGGGTTTAACTATGGCTACACCTTC. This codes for CASSSPRQGFNYGYTF.

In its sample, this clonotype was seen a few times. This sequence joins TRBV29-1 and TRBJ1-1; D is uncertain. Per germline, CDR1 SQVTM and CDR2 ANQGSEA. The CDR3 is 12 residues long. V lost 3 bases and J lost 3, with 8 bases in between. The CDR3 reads CSVDLGDTEAFF. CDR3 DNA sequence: TGCAGCGTTGATCTGGGCGACACTGAAGCTTTCTTT.

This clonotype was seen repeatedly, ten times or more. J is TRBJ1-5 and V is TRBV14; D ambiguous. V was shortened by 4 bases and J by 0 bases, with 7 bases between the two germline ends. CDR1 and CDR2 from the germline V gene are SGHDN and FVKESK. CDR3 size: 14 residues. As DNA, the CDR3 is TGTGCCAGCAGCCCTGAGCCTAGCAATCAGCCCCAGCATTTT. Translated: CASSPEPSNQPQHF.

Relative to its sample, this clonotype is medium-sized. The CDR3 nucleotides read TGTGCCACCAGTGCGGTAGCGACAAACAATGAGCAGTTCTTC. It translates to CATSAVATNNEQFF. The rearrangement joins TRBV24-1 to TRBJ2-1, with D perhaps TRBD2 (5 bases). V was pared by 5 bases and J by 5 bases, with 12 bases between. The germline CDR1 and CDR2 sequences are KGHDR and SFDVKD. The CDR3 is made up of 14 amino acids.

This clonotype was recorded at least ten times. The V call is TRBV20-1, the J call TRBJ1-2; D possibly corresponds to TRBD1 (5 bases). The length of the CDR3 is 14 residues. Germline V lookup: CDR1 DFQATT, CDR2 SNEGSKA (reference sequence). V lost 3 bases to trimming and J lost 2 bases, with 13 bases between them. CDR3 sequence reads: CSARPHNRNYGYTF. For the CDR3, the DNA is TGCAGTGCTAGGCCGCATAACAGGAACTATGGCTACACCTTC.

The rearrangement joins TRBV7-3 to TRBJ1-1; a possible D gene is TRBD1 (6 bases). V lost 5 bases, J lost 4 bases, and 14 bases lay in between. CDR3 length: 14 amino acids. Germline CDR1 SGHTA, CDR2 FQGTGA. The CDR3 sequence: CASSGGARGTEAFF. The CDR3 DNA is TGTGCCAGCAGCGGGGGGGCCCGGGGCACTGAAGCTTTCTTT. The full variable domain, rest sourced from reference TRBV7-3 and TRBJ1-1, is GAGVSQTPSNKVTEKGKYVELRCDPISGHTALYWYRQSLGQGPEFLIYFQGTGAADDSGLPNDRFFAVRPEGSVSTLKIQRTERGDSAVYLCASSGGARGTEAFFGQGTRLTVV.

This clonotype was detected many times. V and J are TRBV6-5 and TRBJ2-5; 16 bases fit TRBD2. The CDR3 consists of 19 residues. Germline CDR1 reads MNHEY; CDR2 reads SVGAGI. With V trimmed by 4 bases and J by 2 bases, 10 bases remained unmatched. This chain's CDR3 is CASSSSGTSGRALQETQYF. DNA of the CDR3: TGTGCCAGCAGTTCCTCCGGGACTAGCGGGAGGGCCCTACAAGAGACCCAGTACTTC.

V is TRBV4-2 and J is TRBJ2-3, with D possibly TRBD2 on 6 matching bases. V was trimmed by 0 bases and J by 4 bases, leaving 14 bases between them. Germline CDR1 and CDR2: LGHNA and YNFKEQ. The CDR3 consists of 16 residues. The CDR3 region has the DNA TGTGCCAGCAGCCAAGATTATCGGGAGAAATCAGATACGCAGTATTTT. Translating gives CASSQDYREKSDTQYF.

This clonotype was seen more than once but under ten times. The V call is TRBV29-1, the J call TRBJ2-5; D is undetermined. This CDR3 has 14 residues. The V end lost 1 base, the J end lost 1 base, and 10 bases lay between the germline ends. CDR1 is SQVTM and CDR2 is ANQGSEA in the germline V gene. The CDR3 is CSVEAGALQETQYF. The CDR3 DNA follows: TGCAGCGTTGAAGCAGGCGCCCTCCAAGAGACCCAGTACTTC.

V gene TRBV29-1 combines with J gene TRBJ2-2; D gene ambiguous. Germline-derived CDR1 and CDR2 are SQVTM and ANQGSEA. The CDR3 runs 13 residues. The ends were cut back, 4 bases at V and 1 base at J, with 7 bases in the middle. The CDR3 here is CSVAIRNTGELFF. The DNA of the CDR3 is TGCAGCGTTGCCATCAGGAACACCGGGGAGCTGTTTTTT.

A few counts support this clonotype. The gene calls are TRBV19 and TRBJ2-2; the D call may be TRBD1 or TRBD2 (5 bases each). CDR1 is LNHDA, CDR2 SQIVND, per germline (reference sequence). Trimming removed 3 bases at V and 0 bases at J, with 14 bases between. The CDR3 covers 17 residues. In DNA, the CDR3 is TGTGCCAGTAGTATGGGACGTCGGGGACCGAACACCGGGGAGCTGTTTTTT. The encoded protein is CASSMGRRGPNTGELFF. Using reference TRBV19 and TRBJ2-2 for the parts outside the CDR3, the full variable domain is DGGITQSPKYLFRKEGQNVTLSCEQNLNHDAMYWYRQDPGQGLRLIYYSQIVNDFQKGDIAEGYSVSREKKESFPLTVTSAQKNPTAFYLCASSMGRRGPNTGELFFGEGSRLTVL.

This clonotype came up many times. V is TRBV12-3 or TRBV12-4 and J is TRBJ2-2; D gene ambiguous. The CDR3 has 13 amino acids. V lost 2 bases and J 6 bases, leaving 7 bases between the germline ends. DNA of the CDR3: TGTGCCAGCAGTTTAACCAGACCCGGGGAGCTGTTTTTT. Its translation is CASSLTRPGELFF.

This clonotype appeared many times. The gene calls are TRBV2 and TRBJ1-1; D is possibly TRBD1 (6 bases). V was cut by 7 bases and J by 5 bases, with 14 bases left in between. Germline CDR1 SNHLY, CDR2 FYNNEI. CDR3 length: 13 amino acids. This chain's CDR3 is CASNPTGYTEAFF. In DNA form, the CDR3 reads TGTGCCAGCAACCCGACAGGCTATACTGAAGCTTTCTTT.

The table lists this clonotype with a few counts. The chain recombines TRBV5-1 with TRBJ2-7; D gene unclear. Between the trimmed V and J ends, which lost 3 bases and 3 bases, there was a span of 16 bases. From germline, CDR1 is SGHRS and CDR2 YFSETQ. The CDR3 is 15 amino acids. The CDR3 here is CASSSVDWGNYEQYF. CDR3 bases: TGCGCCAGCAGCTCCGTAGATTGGGGAAACTACGAGCAGTACTTC.

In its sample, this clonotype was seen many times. CDR3 coding DNA: TGTGCCAGCAGTTCCCGGGTCCTGTTTTTT. This sequence encodes CASSSRVLFF. The chain couples TRBV6-1 to TRBJ2-2; D is ambiguous. CDR1 is MNHNS, CDR2 SASEGT, per germline. V dropped 5 bases and J dropped 14 bases, with 9 bases sitting between them. The CDR3 sequence is 10 residues long.

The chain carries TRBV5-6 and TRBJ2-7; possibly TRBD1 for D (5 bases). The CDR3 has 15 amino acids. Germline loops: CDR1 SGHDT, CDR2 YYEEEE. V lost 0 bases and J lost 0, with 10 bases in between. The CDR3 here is CASSLEQGVSYEQYV. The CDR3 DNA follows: TGTGCCAGCAGCTTGGAGCAAGGGGTCTCCTACGAGCAGTACGTC.

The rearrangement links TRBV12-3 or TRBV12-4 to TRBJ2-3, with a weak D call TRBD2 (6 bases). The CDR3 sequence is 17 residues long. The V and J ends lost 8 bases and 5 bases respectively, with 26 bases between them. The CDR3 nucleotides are TGTGCCAGCTCGAGTATGCGGGACCTCCGGAGAATAGATACGCAGTATTTT. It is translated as CASSSMRDLRRIDTQYF.

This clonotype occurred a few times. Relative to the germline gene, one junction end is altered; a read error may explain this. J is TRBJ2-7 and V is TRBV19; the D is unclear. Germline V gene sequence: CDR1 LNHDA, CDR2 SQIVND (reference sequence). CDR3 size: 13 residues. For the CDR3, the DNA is TGCGCCAGTAGTATAGCTCACAGATACGAGCAGTACTTC. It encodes CASSIAHRYEQYF.

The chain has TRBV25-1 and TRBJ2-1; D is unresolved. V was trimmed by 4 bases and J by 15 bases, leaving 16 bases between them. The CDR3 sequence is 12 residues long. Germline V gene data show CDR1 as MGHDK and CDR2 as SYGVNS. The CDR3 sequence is CASSVSVVVLFF. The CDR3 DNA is TGTGCCAGCAGTGTATCTGTTGTGGTGCTGTTCTTC.

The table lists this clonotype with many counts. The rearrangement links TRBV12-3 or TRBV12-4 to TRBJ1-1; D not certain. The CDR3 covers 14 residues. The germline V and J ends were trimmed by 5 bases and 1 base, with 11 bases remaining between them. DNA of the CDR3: TGTGCCAGCAGTCTATCTGCATCGAACACTGAAGCTTTCTTT. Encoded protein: CASSLSASNTEAFF.

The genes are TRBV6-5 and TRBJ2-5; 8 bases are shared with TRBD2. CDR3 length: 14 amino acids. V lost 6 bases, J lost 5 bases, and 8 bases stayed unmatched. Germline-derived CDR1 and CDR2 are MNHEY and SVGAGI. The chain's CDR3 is CASSQAGDGETQYF. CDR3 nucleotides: TGTGCCAGCAGCCAAGCGGGAGATGGGGAGACCCAGTACTTC.